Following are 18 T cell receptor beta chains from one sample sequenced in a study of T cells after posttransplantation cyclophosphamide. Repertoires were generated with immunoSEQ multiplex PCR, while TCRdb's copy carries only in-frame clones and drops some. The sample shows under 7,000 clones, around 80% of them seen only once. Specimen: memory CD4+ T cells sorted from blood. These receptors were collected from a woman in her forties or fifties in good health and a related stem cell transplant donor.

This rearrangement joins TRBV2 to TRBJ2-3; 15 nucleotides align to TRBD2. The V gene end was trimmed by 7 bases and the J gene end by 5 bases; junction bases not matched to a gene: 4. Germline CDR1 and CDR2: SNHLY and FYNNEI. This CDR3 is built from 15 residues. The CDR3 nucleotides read TGTGCCAGCACCTGGGGACTAGCGGGAGGAGATACGCAGTATTTT. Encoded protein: CASTWGLAGGDTQYF.

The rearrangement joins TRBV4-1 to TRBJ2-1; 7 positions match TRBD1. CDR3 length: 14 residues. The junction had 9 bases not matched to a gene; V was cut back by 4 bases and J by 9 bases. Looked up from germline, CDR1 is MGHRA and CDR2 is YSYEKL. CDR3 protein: CASSRKIPGGEQFF. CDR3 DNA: TGCGCCAGCAGCCGAAAAATTCCAGGGGGTGAGCAGTTCTTC.

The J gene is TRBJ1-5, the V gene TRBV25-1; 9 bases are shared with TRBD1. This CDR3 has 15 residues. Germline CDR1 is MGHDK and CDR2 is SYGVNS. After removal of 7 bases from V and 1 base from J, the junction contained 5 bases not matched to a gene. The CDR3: CASKHRGLSNQPQHF. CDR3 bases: TGTGCCAGCAAACACAGGGGGCTAAGCAATCAGCCCCAGCATTTT.

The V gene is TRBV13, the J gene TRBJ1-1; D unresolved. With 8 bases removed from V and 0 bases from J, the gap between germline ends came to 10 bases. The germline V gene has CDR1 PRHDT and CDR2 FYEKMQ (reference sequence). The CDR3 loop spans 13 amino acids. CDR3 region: CASLDYMNTEAFF. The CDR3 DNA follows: TGTGCCAGCCTTGATTACATGAACACTGAAGCTTTCTTT.

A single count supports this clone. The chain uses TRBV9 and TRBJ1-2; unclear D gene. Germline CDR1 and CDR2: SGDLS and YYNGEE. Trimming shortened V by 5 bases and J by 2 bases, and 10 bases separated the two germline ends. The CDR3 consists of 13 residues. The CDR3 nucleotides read TGTGCCAGCAGAGACTTACGCAACTATGGCTACACCTTC. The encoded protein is CASRDLRNYGYTF.

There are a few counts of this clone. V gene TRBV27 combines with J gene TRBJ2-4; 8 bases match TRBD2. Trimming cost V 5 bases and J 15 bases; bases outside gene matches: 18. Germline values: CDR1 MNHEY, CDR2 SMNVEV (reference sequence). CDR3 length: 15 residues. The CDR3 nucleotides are TGTGCCAGCAGTCGACTTACGACTAGCGTGAGGGTATGGTACTTC. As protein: CASSRLTTSVRVWYF.

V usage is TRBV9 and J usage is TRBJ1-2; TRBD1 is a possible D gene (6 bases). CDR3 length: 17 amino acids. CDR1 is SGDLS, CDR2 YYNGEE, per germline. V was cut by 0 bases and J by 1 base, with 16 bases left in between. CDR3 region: CASSVGEQGKGNYGYTF. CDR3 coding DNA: TGTGCCAGCAGCGTAGGAGAACAGGGAAAGGGTAACTATGGCTACACCTTC.

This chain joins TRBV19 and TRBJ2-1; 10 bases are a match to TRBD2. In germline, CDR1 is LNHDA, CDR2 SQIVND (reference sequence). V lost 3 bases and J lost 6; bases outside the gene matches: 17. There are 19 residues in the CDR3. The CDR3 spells CASSIRSVGAGGRGNEQFF. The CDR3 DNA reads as TGTGCCAGTAGTATTAGATCGGTTGGAGCGGGAGGGCGGGGCAATGAGCAGTTCTTC. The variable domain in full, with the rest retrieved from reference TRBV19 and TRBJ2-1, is DGGITQSPKYLFRKEGQNVTLSCEQNLNHDAMYWYRQDPGQGLRLIYYSQIVNDFQKGDIAEGYSVSREKKESFPLTVTSAQKNPTAFYLCASSIRSVGAGGRGNEQFFGPGTRLTVL.

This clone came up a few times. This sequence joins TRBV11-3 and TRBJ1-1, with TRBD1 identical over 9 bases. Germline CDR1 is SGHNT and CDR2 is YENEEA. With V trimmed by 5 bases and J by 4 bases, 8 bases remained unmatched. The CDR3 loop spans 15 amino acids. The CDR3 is CASSPGQGTITEAFF. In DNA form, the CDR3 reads TGTGCCAGCAGCCCCGGACAGGGGACGATCACTGAAGCTTTCTTT.

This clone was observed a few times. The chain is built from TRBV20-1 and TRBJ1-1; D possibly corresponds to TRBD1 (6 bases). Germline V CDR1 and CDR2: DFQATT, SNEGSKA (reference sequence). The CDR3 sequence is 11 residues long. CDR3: CWGTRGTEAFF. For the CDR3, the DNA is TGCTGGGGCACCAGGGGCACTGAAGCTTTCTTT.

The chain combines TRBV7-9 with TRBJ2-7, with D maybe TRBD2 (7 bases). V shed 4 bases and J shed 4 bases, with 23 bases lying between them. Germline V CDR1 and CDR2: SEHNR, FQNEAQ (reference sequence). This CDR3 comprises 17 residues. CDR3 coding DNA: TGTGCCAGCAGCTCAAATCGGGGGGCGGCTACTCTATACGAGCAGTACTTC. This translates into CASSSNRGAATLYEQYF.

CDR3 residues: CASSVGSFGELFF. The CDR3 DNA reads TGTGCCAGCAGCGTAGGGAGTTTCGGGGAGCTGTTTTTT. The chain employs TRBV9 and TRBJ2-2; unclear D gene. The CDR3 extends over 13 amino acids. Germline loops: CDR1 SGDLS, CDR2 YYNGEE. The germline V and J ends were trimmed by 0 bases and 7 bases, with 7 bases remaining between them.

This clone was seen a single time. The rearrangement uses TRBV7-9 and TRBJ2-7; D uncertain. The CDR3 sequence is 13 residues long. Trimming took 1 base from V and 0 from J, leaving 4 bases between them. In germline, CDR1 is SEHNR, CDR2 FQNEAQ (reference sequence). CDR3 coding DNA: TGTGCCAGCAGCTTAGACTTCTCCTACGAGCAGTACTTC. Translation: CASSLDFSYEQYF. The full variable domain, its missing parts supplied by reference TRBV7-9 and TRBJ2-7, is DTGVSQNPRHKITKRGQNVTFRCDPISEHNRLYWYRQTLGQGPEFLTYFQNEAQLEKSRLLSDRFSAERPKGSFSTLEIQRTEQGDSAMYLCASSLDFSYEQYFGPGTRLTVT.

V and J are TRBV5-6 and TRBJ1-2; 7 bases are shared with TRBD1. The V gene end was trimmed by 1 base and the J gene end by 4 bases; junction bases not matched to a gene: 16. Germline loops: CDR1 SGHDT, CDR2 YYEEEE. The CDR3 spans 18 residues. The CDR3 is CASSLKEQSRGLIYGYTF. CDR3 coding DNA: TGTGCCAGCAGCTTGAAGGAGCAAAGCAGGGGGTTAATCTATGGCTACACCTTC.

The CDR3 nucleotides read TGTGCCAGCTCACCCCGAACTGGGGACAGGGGGGCCTACGAGCAGTACTTC. Residues: CASSPRTGDRGAYEQYF. The chain has TRBV18 and TRBJ2-7, with 11 bases lining up with TRBD1. Germline V lookup: CDR1 KGHSH, CDR2 LQKENI. The junction had 9 bases not matched to a gene; V was cut back by 3 bases and J by 2 bases. This CDR3 is 17 amino acids long.

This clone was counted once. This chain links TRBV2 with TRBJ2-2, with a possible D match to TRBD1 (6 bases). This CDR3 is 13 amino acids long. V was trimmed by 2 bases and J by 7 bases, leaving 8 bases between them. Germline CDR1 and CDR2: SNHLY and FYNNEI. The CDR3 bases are TGTGCCAGCAGTGAAACAGGGTACGGGGAGCTGTTTTTT. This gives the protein CASSETGYGELFF.

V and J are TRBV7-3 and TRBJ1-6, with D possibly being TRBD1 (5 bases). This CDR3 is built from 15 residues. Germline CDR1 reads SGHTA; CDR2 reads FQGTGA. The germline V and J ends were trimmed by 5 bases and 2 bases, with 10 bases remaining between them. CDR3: CASSPTGAYNSPLHF. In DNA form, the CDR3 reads TGTGCCAGCAGCCCAACGGGGGCCTATAATTCACCCCTCCACTTT. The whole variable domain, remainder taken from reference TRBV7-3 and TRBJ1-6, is GAGVSQTPSNKVTEKGKYVELRCDPISGHTALYWYRQSLGQGPEFLIYFQGTGAADDSGLPNDRFFAVRPEGSVSTLKIQRTERGDSAVYLCASSPTGAYNSPLHFGNGTRLTVT.

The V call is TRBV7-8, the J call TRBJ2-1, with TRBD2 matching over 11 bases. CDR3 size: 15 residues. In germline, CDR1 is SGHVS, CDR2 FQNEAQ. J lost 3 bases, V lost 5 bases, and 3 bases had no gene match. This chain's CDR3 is CASSLGLADYNEQFF. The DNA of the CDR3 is TGTGCCAGCAGCCTGGGACTAGCGGACTACAATGAGCAGTTCTTC.